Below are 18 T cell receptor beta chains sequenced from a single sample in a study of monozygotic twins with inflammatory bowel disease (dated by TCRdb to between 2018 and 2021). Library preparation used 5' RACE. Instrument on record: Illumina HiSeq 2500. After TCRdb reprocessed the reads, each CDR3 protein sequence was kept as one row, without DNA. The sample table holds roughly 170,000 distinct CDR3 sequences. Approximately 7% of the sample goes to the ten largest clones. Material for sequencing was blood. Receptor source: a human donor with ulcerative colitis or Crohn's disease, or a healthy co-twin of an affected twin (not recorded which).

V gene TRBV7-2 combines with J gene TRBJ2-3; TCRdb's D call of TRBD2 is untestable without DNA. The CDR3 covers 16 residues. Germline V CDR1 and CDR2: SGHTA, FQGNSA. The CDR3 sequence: CASSQMGLLGTDTQYF. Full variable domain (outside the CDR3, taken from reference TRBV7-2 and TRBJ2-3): GAGVSQSPSNKVTEKGKDVELRCDPISGHTALYWYRQSLGQGLEFLIYFQGNSAPDKSGLPSDRFSAERTGGSVSTLTIQRTQQEDSAVYLCASSQMGLLGTDTQYFGPGTRLTVL.

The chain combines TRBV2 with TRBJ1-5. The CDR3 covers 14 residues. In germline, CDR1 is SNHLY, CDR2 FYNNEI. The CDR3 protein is CASIESVGNQPQHF.

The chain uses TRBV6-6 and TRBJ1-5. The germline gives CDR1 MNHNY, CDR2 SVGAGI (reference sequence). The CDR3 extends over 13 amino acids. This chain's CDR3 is CASTRRGNQPQHF.

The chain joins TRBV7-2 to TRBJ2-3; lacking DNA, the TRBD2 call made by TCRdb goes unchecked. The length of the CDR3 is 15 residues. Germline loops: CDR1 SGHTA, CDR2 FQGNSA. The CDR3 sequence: CASSLEGAPTDTQYF.

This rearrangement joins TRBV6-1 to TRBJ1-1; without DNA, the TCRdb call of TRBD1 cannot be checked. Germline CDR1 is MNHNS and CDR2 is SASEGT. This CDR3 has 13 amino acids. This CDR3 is CASIRVGNTEAFF.

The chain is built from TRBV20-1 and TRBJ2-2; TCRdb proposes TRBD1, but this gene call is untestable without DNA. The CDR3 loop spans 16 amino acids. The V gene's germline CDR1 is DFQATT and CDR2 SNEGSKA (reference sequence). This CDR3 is CSARRGTGTNTGELFF.

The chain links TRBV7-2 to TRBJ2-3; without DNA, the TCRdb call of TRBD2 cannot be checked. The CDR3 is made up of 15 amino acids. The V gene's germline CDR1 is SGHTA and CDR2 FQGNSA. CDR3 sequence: CASSPIAGVGDTQYF.

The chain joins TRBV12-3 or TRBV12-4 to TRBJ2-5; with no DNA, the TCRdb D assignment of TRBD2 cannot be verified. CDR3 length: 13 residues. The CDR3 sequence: CASSTGLQETQYF.

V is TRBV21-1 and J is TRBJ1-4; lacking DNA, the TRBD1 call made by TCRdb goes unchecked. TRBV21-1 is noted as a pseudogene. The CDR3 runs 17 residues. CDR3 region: CASSKNPRENPDEKLFF.

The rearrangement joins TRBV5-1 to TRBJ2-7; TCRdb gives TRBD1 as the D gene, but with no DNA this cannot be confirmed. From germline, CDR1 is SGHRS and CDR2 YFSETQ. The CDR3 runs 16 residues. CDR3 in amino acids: CASSSRLGQGNHEQYF.

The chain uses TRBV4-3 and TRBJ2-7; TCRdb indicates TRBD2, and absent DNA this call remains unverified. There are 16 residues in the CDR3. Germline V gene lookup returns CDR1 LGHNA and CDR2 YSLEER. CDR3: CASSQDGASGHYEQYF.

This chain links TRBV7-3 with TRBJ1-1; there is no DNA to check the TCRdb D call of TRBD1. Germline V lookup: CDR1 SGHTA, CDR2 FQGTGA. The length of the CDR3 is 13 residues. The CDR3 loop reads CASSDRAGTEAFF. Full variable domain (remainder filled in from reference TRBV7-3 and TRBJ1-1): GAGVSQTPSNKVTEKGKYVELRCDPISGHTALYWYRQSLGQGPEFLIYFQGTGAADDSGLPNDRFFAVRPEGSVSTLKIQRTERGDSAVYLCASSDRAGTEAFFGQGTRLTVV.

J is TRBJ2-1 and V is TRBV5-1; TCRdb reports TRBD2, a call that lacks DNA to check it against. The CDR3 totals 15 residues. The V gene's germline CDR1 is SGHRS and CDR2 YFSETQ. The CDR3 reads CASSSTSGAYNEQFF.

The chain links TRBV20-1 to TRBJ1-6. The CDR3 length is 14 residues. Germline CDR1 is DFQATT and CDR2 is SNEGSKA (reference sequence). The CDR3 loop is CSATGTSTGSPLHF.

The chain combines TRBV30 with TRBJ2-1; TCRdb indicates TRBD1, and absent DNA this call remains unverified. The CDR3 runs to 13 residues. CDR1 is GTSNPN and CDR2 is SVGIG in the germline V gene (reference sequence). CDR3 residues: CAWSVRTFNEQFF.

The CDR3 is CASRSGVEETQYF. V and J are TRBV5-1 and TRBJ2-5; TCRdb's D call of TRBD1 is untestable without DNA. CDR3 length: 13 residues. The germline gives CDR1 SGHRS, CDR2 YFSETQ. The variable domain in full, completed from reference TRBV5-1 and TRBJ2-5, reads KAGVTQTPRYLIKTRGQQVTLSCSPISGHRSVSWYQQTPGQGLQFLFEYFSETQRNKGNFPGRFSGRQFSNSRSEMNVSTLELGDSALYLCASRSGVEETQYFGPGTRLLVL.

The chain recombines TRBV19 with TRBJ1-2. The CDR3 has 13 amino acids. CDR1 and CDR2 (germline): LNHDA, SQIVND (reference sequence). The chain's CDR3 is CASSAHGLYGYTF.

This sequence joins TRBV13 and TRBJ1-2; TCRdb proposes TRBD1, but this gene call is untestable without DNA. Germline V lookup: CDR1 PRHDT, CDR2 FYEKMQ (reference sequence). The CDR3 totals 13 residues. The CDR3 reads CASSNPGADGYTF.